This is a list of T cell receptor beta chains from one sample in a study of shared clonotypes between healthy human individuals. Only in-frame clones appear in the TCRdb table, and some are missing; sequencing was by immunoSEQ multiplex PCR. The sample records more than 2,000,000 clones, 90% to 95% being singletons. The specimen was naive CD4+ T cells sorted from blood. The receptors here all came from a man in his late teens or twenties in good health. Each CDR3 is given with its conserved first and last residue. A D gene is named only where the DNA matches it firmly. Only part of the rows carry a size: once, few, many, or a class if the clone is expanded.

v_gene: TRBV7-7; d_gene: .; abundance: .; j_gene: TRBJ1-1; len: 13; CDR3aa: CASSSHPGTEAFF; CDR3nt: TGTGCTAGCAGCTCCCACCCAGGAACTGAAGCTTTCTTT
v_gene: TRBV28; d_gene: .; abundance: few; j_gene: TRBJ1-1; len: 12; CDR3aa: CASSSPNTEAFF; CDR3nt: TGTGCCAGCAGTTCCCCCAACACTGAAGCTTTCTTT
v_gene: TRBV28; d_gene: .; abundance: .; j_gene: TRBJ1-3; len: 12; CDR3aa: CASIQDRSTIYF; CDR3nt: TGTGCCAGCATTCAGGACCGGAGCACCATATATTTT
v_gene: TRBV7-9; d_gene: .; abundance: .; j_gene: TRBJ1-3; len: 14; CDR3aa: CASSFPGTGNTIYF; CDR3nt: TGTGCCAGCAGCTTCCCAGGGACTGGAAACACCATATATTTT
v_gene: TRBV5-1; d_gene: .; abundance: .; j_gene: TRBJ2-5; len: 14; CDR3aa: CASSLDGLAETQYF; CDR3nt: TGCGCCAGCAGCTTAGATGGGCTAGCCGAGACCCAGTACTTC
v_gene: TRBV6-1; d_gene: .; abundance: .; j_gene: TRBJ2-2; len: 13; CDR3aa: CASRDSNTGELFF; CDR3nt: TGTGCCAGCAGAGACAGTAACACCGGGGAGCTGTTTTTT
v_gene: TRBV10-3; d_gene: .; abundance: .; j_gene: TRBJ2-7; len: 12; CDR3aa: CAISTSYDEQYF; CDR3nt: TGTGCCATCTCTACTAGCTACGACGAGCAGTACTTC
v_gene: TRBV19; d_gene: TRBD1; abundance: .; j_gene: TRBJ1-6; len: 15; CDR3aa: CASSILRQGNSPLHF; CDR3nt: TGTGCCAGTAGTATTCTGAGACAGGGGAATTCACCCCTCCACTTT
v_gene: TRBV11-3; d_gene: TRBD2; abundance: .; j_gene: TRBJ2-1; len: 15; CDR3aa: CASKSGLAGGNEQFF; CDR3nt: TGTGCCAGCAAATCCGGGCTAGCGGGGGGAAATGAGCAGTTCTTC
v_gene: TRBV4-1; d_gene: .; abundance: .; j_gene: TRBJ2-5; len: 13; CDR3aa: CASSPGLQETQYF; CDR3nt: TGCGCCAGCAGCCCTGGACTACAAGAGACCCAGTACTTC
v_gene: TRBV7-8; d_gene: .; abundance: .; j_gene: TRBJ1-5; len: 15; CDR3aa: CASSWEARVPQPQHF; CDR3nt: TGTGCCAGCAGCTGGGAAGCCAGGGTTCCTCAGCCCCAGCATTTT
v_gene: TRBV5-4; d_gene: TRBD1; abundance: .; j_gene: TRBJ2-1; len: 15; CDR3aa: CASSLQQGSYNEQFF; CDR3nt: TGTGCCAGCAGCTTACAACAGGGGTCCTACAATGAGCAGTTCTTC
v_gene: TRBV4-1; d_gene: .; abundance: .; j_gene: TRBJ1-1; len: 14; CDR3aa: CASSQGVSPTEAFF; CDR3nt: TGCGCCAGCAGCCAAGGTGTGTCGCCTACTGAAGCTTTCTTT
v_gene: TRBV5-1; d_gene: TRBD1; abundance: few; j_gene: TRBJ1-1; len: 14; CDR3aa: CASSPQGAGTEAFF; CDR3nt: TGCGCCAGCAGCCCACAGGGGGCGGGCACTGAAGCTTTCTTT
v_gene: TRBV27; d_gene: .; abundance: .; j_gene: TRBJ1-5; len: 14; CDR3aa: CASSSAGMSQPQHF; CDR3nt: TGTGCCAGCAGTTCAGCAGGGATGAGTCAGCCCCAGCATTTT
v_gene: TRBV6-5; d_gene: .; abundance: .; j_gene: TRBJ2-7; len: 14; CDR3aa: CASSYGTQPTKQYF; CDR3nt: TGTGCCAGCAGTTACGGGACACAACCTACCAAGCAGTACTTC
v_gene: TRBV7-8; d_gene: TRBD2; abundance: .; j_gene: TRBJ2-1; len: 15; CDR3aa: CASSLGLAGVNEQFF; CDR3nt: TGTGCCAGCAGCTTAGGACTAGCGGGAGTTAATGAGCAGTTCTTC
v_gene: TRBV5-1; d_gene: .; abundance: .; j_gene: TRBJ2-2; len: 16; CDR3aa: CASSSGTFPKQGELFF; CDR3nt: TGCGCCAGCAGCTCTGGGACCTTTCCTAAACAAGGGGAGCTGTTTTTT
v_gene: TRBV6-5; d_gene: TRBD1; abundance: .; j_gene: TRBJ2-7; len: 15; CDR3aa: CASKTTDRGVYEQYF; CDR3nt: TGTGCCAGTAAAACGACGGACAGGGGTGTGTACGAGCAGTACTTC
v_gene: TRBV7-2; d_gene: TRBD2; abundance: .; j_gene: TRBJ2-3; len: 14; CDR3aa: CASSLGLAADTQYF; CDR3nt: TGTGCCAGCAGCTTAGGACTAGCGGCAGATACGCAGTATTTT
v_gene: TRBV5-1; d_gene: .; abundance: few; j_gene: TRBJ2-7; len: 13; CDR3aa: CASSFGQTYEQYF; CDR3nt: TGCGCCAGCAGCTTCGGACAGACCTACGAGCAGTACTTC
v_gene: TRBV5-5; d_gene: TRBD1; abundance: .; j_gene: TRBJ2-7; len: 15; CDR3aa: CASSLGTGAFYEQYF; CDR3nt: TGTGCCAGCAGCCTTGGGACAGGGGCTTTCTACGAGCAGTACTTC
v_gene: TRBV18; d_gene: TRBD2; abundance: .; j_gene: TRBJ2-3; len: 18; CDR3aa: CASSPGLAGVISTDTQYF; CDR3nt: TGTGCCAGCTCACCCGGACTAGCGGGAGTCATCAGCACAGATACGCAGTATTTT
v_gene: TRBV10-3; d_gene: .; abundance: .; j_gene: TRBJ2-1; len: 11; CDR3aa: CAISPRDEQFF; CDR3nt: TGTGCCATCAGCCCTAGAGATGAGCAGTTCTTC
v_gene: TRBV30; d_gene: TRBD2; abundance: .; j_gene: TRBJ2-1; len: 15; CDR3aa: CAWAASGRPYNEQFF; CDR3nt: TGTGCCTGGGCCGCTAGCGGGAGGCCCTACAATGAGCAGTTCTTC
v_gene: TRBV5-4; d_gene: TRBD2; abundance: .; j_gene: TRBJ2-7; len: 17; CDR3aa: CASSGGTSGRVSYEQYF; CDR3nt: TGTGCCAGCAGCGGGGGGACTAGCGGGAGGGTCTCCTACGAGCAGTACTTC
v_gene: TRBV7-2; d_gene: .; abundance: .; j_gene: TRBJ2-2; len: 12; CDR3aa: CASSPATGELFF; CDR3nt: TGTGCCAGCAGCCCCGCTACCGGGGAGCTGTTTTTT
v_gene: TRBV7-8; d_gene: .; abundance: .; j_gene: TRBJ1-4; len: 14; CDR3aa: CASSLDQGNEKLFF; CDR3nt: TGTGCCAGCAGCTTAGATCAAGGGAATGAAAAACTGTTTTTT
v_gene: TRBV7-9; d_gene: .; abundance: few; j_gene: TRBJ1-1; len: 17; CDR3aa: CASSFGTSGGANTEAFF; CDR3nt: TGTGCCAGCAGCTTCGGGACTTCCGGCGGGGCGAACACTGAAGCTTTCTTT
v_gene: TRBV15; d_gene: .; abundance: .; j_gene: TRBJ1-5; len: 14; CDR3aa: CATSRGLQAQPQHF; CDR3nt: TGTGCCACCAGCAGAGGATTACAGGCTCAGCCCCAGCATTTT